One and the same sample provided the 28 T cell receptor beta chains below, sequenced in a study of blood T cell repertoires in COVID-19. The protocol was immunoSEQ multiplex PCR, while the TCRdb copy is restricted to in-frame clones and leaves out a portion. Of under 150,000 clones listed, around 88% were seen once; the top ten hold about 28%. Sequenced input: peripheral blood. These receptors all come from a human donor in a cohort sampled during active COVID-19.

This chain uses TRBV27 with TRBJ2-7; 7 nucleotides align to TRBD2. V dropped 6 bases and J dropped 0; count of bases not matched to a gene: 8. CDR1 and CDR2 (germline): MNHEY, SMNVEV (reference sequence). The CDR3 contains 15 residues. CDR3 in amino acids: CASSPREGPSYEQYF. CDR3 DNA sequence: TGTGCCAGCAGCCCCAGGGAGGGGCCCTCCTACGAGCAGTACTTC.

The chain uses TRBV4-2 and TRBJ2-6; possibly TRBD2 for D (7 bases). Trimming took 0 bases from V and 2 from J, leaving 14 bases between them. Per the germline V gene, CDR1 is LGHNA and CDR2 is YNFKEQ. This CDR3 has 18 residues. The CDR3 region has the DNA TGTGCCAGCAGCCAAGATAGGGGGGGCATCCCTGGGGCCAACGTCCTGACTTTC. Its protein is CASSQDRGGIPGANVLTF.

CDR3 in DNA: TGTGCCAGCAGCCGAGGACAGGGGGCGCGAGGCTACACCTTC. Translation: CASSRGQGARGYTF. This chain uses TRBV7-9 with TRBJ1-2, with 11 bases identical to TRBD1. Trimming removed 5 bases from V and 8 bases from J; junction bases left unmatched: 7. Germline values: CDR1 SEHNR, CDR2 FQNEAQ (reference sequence). The CDR3 is 14 amino acids.

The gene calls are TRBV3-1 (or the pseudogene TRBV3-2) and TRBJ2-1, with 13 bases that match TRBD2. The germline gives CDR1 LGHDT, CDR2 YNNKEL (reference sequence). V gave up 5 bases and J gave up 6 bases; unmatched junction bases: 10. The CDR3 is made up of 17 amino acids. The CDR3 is CASSSRTSGGRGNEQFF. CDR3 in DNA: TGTGCCAGCAGCTCCAGGACTAGCGGGGGTCGAGGCAATGAGCAGTTCTTC.

CDR3 DNA sequence: TGTGCCAGCAGCCCAGAAGAGGGGGCAGGGCCCTACGAGCAGTACTTC. It specifies CASSPEEGAGPYEQYF. The gene calls are TRBV7-9 and TRBJ2-7, with 7 bases lining up with TRBD1. This CDR3 has 16 amino acids. The germline gives CDR1 SEHNR, CDR2 FQNEAQ (reference sequence). With V trimmed by 5 bases and J by 2 bases, 12 bases remained unmatched.

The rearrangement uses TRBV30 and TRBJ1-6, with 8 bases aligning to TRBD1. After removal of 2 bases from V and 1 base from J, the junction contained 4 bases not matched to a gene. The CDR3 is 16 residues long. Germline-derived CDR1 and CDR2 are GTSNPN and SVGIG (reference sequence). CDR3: CAWSWTGSSYNSPLHF. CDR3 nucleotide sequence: TGTGCCTGGAGTTGGACAGGGAGTTCCTATAATTCACCCCTCCACTTT.

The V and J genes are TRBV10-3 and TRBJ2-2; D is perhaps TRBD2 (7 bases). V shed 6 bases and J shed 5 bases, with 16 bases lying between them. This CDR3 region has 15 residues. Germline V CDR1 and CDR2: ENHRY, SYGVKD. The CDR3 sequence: CAISGSRGGTGELFF. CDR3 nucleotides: TGTGCCATCAGCGGCTCAAGGGGGGGGACCGGGGAGCTGTTTTTT.

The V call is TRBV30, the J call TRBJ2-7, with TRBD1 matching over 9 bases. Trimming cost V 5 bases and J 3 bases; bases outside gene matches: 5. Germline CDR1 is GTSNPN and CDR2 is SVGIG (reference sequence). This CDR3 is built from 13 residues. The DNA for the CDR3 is TGTGCCTGGGCCCGGGACAGGGTCTACGAGCAGTACTTC. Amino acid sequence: CAWARDRVYEQYF.

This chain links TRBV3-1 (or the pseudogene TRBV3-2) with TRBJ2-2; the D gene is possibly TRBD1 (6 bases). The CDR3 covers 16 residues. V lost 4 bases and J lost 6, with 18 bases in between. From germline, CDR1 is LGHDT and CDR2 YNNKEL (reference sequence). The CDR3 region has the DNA TGTGCCAGCAGCCGACGAAGGGGACAAGGCTCCGGGGAGCTGTTTTTT. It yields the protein CASSRRRGQGSGELFF.

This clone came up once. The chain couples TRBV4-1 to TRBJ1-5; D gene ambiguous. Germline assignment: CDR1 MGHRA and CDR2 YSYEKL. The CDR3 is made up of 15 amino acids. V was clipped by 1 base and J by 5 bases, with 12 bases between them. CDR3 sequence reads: CASSQVGRLDQPQHF. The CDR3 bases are TGCGCCAGCAGCCAAGTCGGCCGTCTAGATCAGCCCCAGCATTTT.

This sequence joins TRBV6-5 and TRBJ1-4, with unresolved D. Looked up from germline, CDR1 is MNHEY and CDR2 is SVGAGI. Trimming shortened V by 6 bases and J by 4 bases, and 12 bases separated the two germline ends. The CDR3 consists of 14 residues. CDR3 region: CASSPNGYNEKLFF. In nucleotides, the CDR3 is TGTGCCAGCAGCCCCAACGGTTATAATGAAAAACTGTTTTTT.

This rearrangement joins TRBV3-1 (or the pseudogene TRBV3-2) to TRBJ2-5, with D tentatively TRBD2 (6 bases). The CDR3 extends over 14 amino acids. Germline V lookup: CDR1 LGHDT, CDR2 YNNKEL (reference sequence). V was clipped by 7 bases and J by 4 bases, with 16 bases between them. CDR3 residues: CASNQGIGGETQYF. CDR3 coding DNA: TGTGCCAGCAACCAGGGTATCGGGGGAGAGACCCAGTACTTC.

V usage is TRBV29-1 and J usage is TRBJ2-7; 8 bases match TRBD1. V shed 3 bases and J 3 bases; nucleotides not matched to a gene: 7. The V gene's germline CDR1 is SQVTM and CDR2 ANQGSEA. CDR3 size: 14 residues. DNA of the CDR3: TGCAGCGTTGACTCCGGGACAGGAAACTACGAGCAGTACTTC. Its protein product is CSVDSGTGNYEQYF.

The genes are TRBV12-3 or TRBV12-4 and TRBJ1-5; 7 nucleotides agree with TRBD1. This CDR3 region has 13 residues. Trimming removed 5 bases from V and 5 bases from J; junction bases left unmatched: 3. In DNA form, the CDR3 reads TGTGCCAGCAGTGACAGGGCGTATCAGCCCCAGCATTTT. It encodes CASSDRAYQPQHF.

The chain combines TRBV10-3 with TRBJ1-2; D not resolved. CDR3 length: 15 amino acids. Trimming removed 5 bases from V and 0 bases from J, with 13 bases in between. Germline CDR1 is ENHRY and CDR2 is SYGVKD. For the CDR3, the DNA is TGTGCCATCAGTAACCCTAGGGAGACTAACTATGGCTACACCTTC. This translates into CAISNPRETNYGYTF.

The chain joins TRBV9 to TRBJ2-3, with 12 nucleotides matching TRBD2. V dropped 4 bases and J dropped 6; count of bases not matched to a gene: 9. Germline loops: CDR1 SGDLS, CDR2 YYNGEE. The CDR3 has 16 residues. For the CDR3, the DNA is TGTGCCAGCAGCCTCCTAGCGGGGGGGAGTCTGGATACGCAGTATTTT. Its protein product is CASSLLAGGSLDTQYF. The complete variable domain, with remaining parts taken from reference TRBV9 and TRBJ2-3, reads DSGVTQTPKHLITATGQRVTLRCSPRSGDLSVYWYQQSLDQGLQFLIQYYNGEERAKGNILERFSAQQFPDLHSELNLSSLELGDSALYFCASSLLAGGSLDTQYFGPGTRLTVL.

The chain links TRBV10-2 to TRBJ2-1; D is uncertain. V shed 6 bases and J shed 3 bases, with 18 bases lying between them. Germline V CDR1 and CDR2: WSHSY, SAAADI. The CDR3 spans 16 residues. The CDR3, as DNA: TGCGCCAGCAGGCCGGAAACAGCCGATAACTACAATGAGCAGTTCTTC. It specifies CASRPETADNYNEQFF.

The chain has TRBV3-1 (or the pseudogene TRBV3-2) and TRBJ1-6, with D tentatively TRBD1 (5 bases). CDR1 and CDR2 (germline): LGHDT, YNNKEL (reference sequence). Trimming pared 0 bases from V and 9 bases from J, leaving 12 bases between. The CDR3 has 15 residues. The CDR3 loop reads CASSQETVTGSPLHF. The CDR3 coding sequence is TGTGCCAGCAGCCAAGAGACAGTAACGGGTTCACCCCTCCACTTT.

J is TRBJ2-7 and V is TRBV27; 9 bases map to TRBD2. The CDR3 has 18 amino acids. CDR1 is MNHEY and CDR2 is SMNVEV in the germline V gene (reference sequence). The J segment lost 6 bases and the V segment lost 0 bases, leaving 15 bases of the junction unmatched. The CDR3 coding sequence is TGTGCCAGCAGTTTATCCGTGATTAGCGGGGGCTCAAGAAGCGAGCAGTACTTC. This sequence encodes CASSLSVISGGSRSEQYF.

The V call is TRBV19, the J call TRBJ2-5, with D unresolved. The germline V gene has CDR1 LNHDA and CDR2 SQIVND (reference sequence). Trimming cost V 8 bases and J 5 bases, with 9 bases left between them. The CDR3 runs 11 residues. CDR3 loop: CASGLGETQYF. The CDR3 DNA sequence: TGTGCCAGTGGGCTTGGGGAGACCCAGTACTTC.

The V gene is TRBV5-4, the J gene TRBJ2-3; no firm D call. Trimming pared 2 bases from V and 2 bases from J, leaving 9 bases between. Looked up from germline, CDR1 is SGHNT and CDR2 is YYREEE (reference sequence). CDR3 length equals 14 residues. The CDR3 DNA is TGTGCCAGCAGCTTAGAACAGTCCACAGATACGCAGTATTTT. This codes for CASSLEQSTDTQYF.

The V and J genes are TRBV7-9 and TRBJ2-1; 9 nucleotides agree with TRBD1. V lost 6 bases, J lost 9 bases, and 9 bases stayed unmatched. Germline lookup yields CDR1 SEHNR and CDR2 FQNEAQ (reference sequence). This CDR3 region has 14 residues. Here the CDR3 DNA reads TGTGCCAGCAGTTATCTTACAGGGGGCGGTGAGCAGTTCTTC. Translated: CASSYLTGGGEQFF.

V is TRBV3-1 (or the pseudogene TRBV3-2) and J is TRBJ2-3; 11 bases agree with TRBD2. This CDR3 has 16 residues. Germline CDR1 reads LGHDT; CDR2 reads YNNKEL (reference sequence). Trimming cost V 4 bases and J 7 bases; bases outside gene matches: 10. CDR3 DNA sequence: TGTGCCAGCAGCCCGATAGCGGGGGGGCCACCCAATACGCAGTATTTT. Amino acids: CASSPIAGGPPNTQYF.

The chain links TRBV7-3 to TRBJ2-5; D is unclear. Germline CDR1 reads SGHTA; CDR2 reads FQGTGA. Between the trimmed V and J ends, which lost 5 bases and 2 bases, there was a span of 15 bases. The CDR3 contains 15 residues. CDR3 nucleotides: TGTGCCAGCAGCCCCACTTCGGTGATTCAAGAGACCCAGTACTTC. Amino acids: CASSPTSVIQETQYF.

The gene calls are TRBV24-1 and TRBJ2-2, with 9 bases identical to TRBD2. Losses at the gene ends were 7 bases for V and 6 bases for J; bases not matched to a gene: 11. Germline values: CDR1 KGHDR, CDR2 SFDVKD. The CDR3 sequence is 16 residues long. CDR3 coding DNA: TGTGCCACCAGCCCCGGGACTAGCTCCTACTCCGGGGAGCTGTTTTTT. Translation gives CATSPGTSSYSGELFF.

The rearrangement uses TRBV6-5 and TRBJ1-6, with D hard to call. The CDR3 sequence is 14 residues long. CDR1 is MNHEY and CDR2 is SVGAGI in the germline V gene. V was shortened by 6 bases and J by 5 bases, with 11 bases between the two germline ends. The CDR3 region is CASRTSRNNSPLHF. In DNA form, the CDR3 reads TGTGCCAGCAGGACTAGTAGGAATAATTCACCCCTCCACTTT.

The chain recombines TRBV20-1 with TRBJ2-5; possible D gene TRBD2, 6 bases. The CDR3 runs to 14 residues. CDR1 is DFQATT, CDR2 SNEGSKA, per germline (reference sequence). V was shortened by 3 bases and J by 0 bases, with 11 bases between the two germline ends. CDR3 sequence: CSASWRDNQETQYF. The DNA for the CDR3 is TGCAGTGCTAGTTGGCGGGATAACCAAGAGACCCAGTACTTC.

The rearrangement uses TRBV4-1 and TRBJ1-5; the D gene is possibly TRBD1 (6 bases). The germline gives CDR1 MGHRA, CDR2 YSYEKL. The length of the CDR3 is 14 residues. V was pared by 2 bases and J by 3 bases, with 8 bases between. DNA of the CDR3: TGCGCCAGCAGCCAACGACAGGACAATCAGCCCCAGCATTTT. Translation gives CASSQRQDNQPQHF.